This T cell receptor beta chain is from a study of neurological immune-mediated disorders. This clonotype has a count of ten or more. The cDNA was synthesized by 5'RACE incorporating 10-nucleotide random UMIs. MiXCR, run by TCRdb on the 5' RACE reads, gives a single entry per CDR3 protein. The sample yields fewer than 50,000 distinct CDR3 sequences, roughly 14% seen once. CDR1 SGHRS and CDR2 YFSETQ come from the germline V gene. There are 19 residues in the CDR3. After removal of 4 bases from V and 0 bases from J, the junction contained 17 bases not matched to a gene. Time point given: longitudinal time-point 3.

The chain combines TRBV5-1 with TRBJ2-7, with 9 nucleotides matching TRBD2. The receptor comes from a young man in good health. The sample taken for sequencing was PBMCs. The CDR3 sequence: CASSAHSGRFPPSSYEQYF. CDR3 coding DNA: TGCGCCAGCAGCGCTCATAGCGGGAGATTCCCCCCTAGCTCCTACGAGCAGTACTTC.